This is a list of T cell receptor beta chains from one sample in a study of OX40 agonist ivuxolimab in advanced cancers. Sequencing was performed with immunoSEQ multiplex PCR; in TCRdb, only in-frame clones are kept and a portion is missing. Of about 34,000 clones in the sample, 80% to 95% were seen once. The sequencing used CD4+ or CD8+ T cells sorted from blood, collected in a trial of the OX40 agonist ivuxolimab. Receptors were obtained from an adult with an advanced solid tumor such as melanoma, head and neck, liver or kidney cancer. CDR3s include the opening cysteine and the closing phenylalanine or tryptophan. A D gene is named only where the DNA matches it firmly. Clone size is stated in some rows and not others, as once, few, many or a class when expanded.

D	V	J	size	CDR3	DNA
.	TRBV19	TRBJ1-6	.	CASSIQGRNSPLHF	TGTGCCAGTAGTATTCAGGGGAGGAATTCACCCCTCCACTTT
.	TRBV9	TRBJ2-3	.	CASSTRLVTDTQYF	TGTGCCAGCAGCACCCGACTAGTAACAGATACGCAGTATTTT
TRBD1	TRBV7-3	TRBJ1-4	.	CASSPGSDRGAEKLFF	TGTGCCAGCAGCCCCGGATCAGACAGGGGAGCTGAAAAACTGTTTTTT
.	TRBV28	TRBJ1-2	.	CASSSPYGYTF	TGTGCCAGCAGTTCCCCGTATGGCTACACCTTC
.	TRBV7-9	TRBJ2-7	.	CASSSTGSYEQYF	TGTGCCAGCAGCTCGACAGGCTCCTACGAGCAGTACTTC
.	TRBV28	TRBJ2-3	.	CASSFAPGSTDTQYF	TGTGCCAGCAGTTTTGCCCCGGGGTCTACAGATACGCAGTATTTT
TRBD2	TRBV19	TRBJ2-5	.	CASSPRLAGTGETQYF	TGTGCCAGTAGTCCCCGACTAGCGGGAACGGGAGAGACCCAGTACTTC
.	TRBV10-1	TRBJ1-2	once	CASSPFGTYGYTF	TGCGCCAGCAGCCCGTTTGGGACGTATGGCTACACCTTC
TRBD2	TRBV7-9	TRBJ2-7	few	CASSRSGSSEQYF	TGTGCCAGCAGCCGAAGCGGGAGTAGCGAGCAGTACTTC
.	TRBV29-1	TRBJ1-4	once	CSVEVGGKNEKLFF	TGCAGCGTGGAGGTCGGGGGCAAGAATGAAAAACTGTTTTTT
TRBD2	TRBV28	TRBJ2-3	.	CASSSGTSRSTDTQYF	TGTGCCAGCAGTTCGGGGACTAGCAGATCCACAGATACGCAGTATTTT
.	TRBV2	TRBJ1-1	.	CASSPRRVNTEAFF	TGTGCCAGCAGTCCCCGGAGGGTGAACACTGAAGCTTTCTTT
.	TRBV11-1	TRBJ2-1	.	CASSLGGEIYNEQFF	TGTGCCAGCAGCTTAGGCGGGGAAATATACAATGAGCAGTTCTTC
TRBD2	TRBV11-2	TRBJ2-1	.	CASSPTRLAGVYNEQFF	TGTGCCAGCAGCCCCACCCGACTAGCGGGAGTTTACAATGAGCAGTTCTTC
.	TRBV5-6	TRBJ2-2	.	CASSLPPGNTGELFF	TGTGCCAGCAGCTTGCCTCCTGGTAACACCGGGGAGCTGTTTTTT
.	TRBV6-6	TRBJ1-4	.	CASHADPNEKLFF	TGTGCCAGTCACGCGGACCCTAATGAAAAACTGTTTTTT
.	TRBV7-9	TRBJ2-3	.	CASSFDRASTDTQYF	TGTGCCAGCAGCTTTGACCGAGCTAGCACAGATACGCAGTATTTT
.	TRBV5-1	TRBJ2-2	.	CASCGTDATGELFF	TGCGCCAGCTGCGGGACTGACGCCACCGGGGAGCTGTTTTTT
TRBD2	TRBV5-4	TRBJ2-3	.	CASSLAGTRVPYF	TGTGCCAGCAGCTTGGCCGGGACTAGGGTCCCGTATTTT
.	TRBV13	TRBJ1-5	once	CASSLGLAGARPDNQPQHF	TGTGCCAGCAGCTTAGGCCTTGCGGGGGCGCGCCCCGACAATCAGCCCCAGCATTTT
TRBD2	TRBV19	TRBJ2-2	.	CASSIGGGAGGELFF	TGTGCCAGTAGTATAGGCGGGGGTGCGGGCGGGGAGCTGTTTTTT